Listed here are 3 T cell receptor beta chains from one sample, sequenced in a study of vaccination and CD4 T cells after COVID-19. Cultured CD4+ T-cell DNA underwent Oncomine TCR Beta short-read sequencing. Each CDR3 protein is one row after TCRdb ran MiXCR on the PCR reads. This table has roughly 23,000 distinct CDR3 sequences, roughly 65% appearing once. No cognate antigen is known for these TCRs. The treatment: roughly 11-day PBMC culture with coronavirus spike peptide pools or control peptides (ViraFEST assay). Specimen: CD4+ T cells from blood, cultured in vitro, collected after SARS-CoV-2 vaccination. These receptors came from a human donor who received a COVID-19 vaccine.

The chain combines TRBV10-3 with TRBJ2-1; 9 positions agree with TRBD1. V shed 5 bases, J shed 7 bases, and the junction held 9 bases outside the gene matches. CDR3 length: 15 residues. Germline CDR1 reads ENHRY; CDR2 reads SYGVKD. DNA of the CDR3: TGTGCCATCAGTCATAGGACAGGGGAAGATAATGAGCAGTTCTTC. It is translated as CAISHRTGEDNEQFF.

This clonotype was detected only a few times. J is TRBJ2-5 and V is TRBV11-3, with D maybe TRBD2 (5 bases). The germline CDR1 and CDR2 sequences are SGHNT and YENEEA. The CDR3 sequence is 14 residues long. The V gene lost 5 bases and the J gene lost 2 bases, with 12 bases spanning the gap. CDR3 bases: TGTGCCAGCAGCAGACCTCGGGGTCAAGAGACCCAGTACTTC. As protein: CASSRPRGQETQYF.

This clonotype turned up a few times. The chain joins TRBV24-1 to TRBJ2-5; maybe TRBD2 (6 bases). Germline assignment: CDR1 KGHDR and CDR2 SFDVKD. CDR3 length equals 13 residues. V lost 2 bases and J 7 bases, leaving 10 bases between the germline ends. The CDR3 DNA reads as TGTGCCACCAGTGATTCCGGGCGGGGGACCCAGTACTTC. Protein sequence: CATSDSGRGTQYF.